The 18 T cell receptor beta chains reported below all come from one sample, sequenced in a study of identical twins. TCRdb re-called the 5' RACE reads with MiXCR, one entry per CDR3 protein. The sample lists around 960,000 distinct CDR3 sequences, over 9% occurring once. In addition, the sample was reused for a study of yellow fever vaccine responses in identical twins.

The sequenced material came from PBMCs. The receptors originated from a woman between 18 and 30 years old in good health.

The chain has TRBV6-1 and TRBJ2-1; 10 bases fit TRBD2. Germline loops: CDR1 MNHNS, CDR2 SASEGT. V shed 6 bases and J 4 bases; nucleotides not matched to a gene: 9. This CDR3 has 16 amino acids. The CDR3 loop is CASSPVGAGGYNEQFF. CDR3 in DNA: TGTGCCAGCAGCCCGGTGGGAGCGGGAGGGTACAATGAGCAGTTCTTC.

In its sample, this clonotype was seen many times. The chain employs TRBV7-3 and TRBJ2-1; D remains unclear. CDR3 size: 13 residues. Germline V gene sequence: CDR1 SGHTA, CDR2 FQGTGA. Trimming cost V 4 bases and J 7 bases, with 11 bases left between them. CDR3 bases: TGTGCCAGCAGCTCCGCCTGGGGTAATGAGCAGTTCTTC. It is translated as CASSSAWGNEQFF.

This clonotype was counted a few times. The rearrangement joins TRBV4-1 to TRBJ1-4; D gene unclear. The CDR3 consists of 13 residues. CDR1 MGHRA and CDR2 YSYEKL come from the germline V gene. V lost 1 base and J 4 bases, leaving 4 bases between the germline ends. CDR3 sequence reads: CASSQVFNEKLFF. CDR3 coding DNA: TGCGCCAGCAGCCAAGTTTTTAATGAAAAACTGTTTTTT.

This clonotype was counted at least ten times. The chain recombines TRBV6-5 with TRBJ2-1; TRBD2 is a possible D gene (6 bases). The germline V gene encodes CDR1 MNHEY and CDR2 SVGAGI. CDR3 size: 15 residues. Trimming took 4 bases from V and 4 from J, leaving 14 bases between them. Written as DNA, the CDR3 is TGTGCCAGCAGTTCTAGACTAGAGAGATACAATGAGCAGTTCTTC. Amino acid sequence: CASSSRLERYNEQFF.

V usage is TRBV20-1 and J usage is TRBJ1-5; no reliable D call. There are 13 residues in the CDR3. Trimming pared 6 bases from V and 7 bases from J, leaving 16 bases between. Germline V CDR1 and CDR2: DFQATT, SNEGSKA (reference sequence). The CDR3 region is CSAGGQPGQPQHF. In DNA, the CDR3 is TGCAGTGCAGGCGGGCAGCCGGGGCAGCCCCAGCATTTT.

Only a few counts were recorded for this clonotype. The V gene is TRBV6-1, the J gene TRBJ2-3, with 8 bases lining up with TRBD1. The CDR3 has 14 residues. The J segment lost 6 bases and the V segment lost 8 bases, leaving 10 bases of the junction unmatched. Germline lookup yields CDR1 MNHNS and CDR2 SASEGT. CDR3 protein: CASRTDRVRDTQYF. The CDR3 nucleotides read TGTGCCAGCCGCACGGACAGGGTTCGGGATACGCAGTATTTT.

This clonotype was seen many times. The chain recombines TRBV29-1 with TRBJ1-1, with TRBD1 identical over 8 bases. From germline, CDR1 is SQVTM and CDR2 ANQGSEA. The CDR3 extends over 15 amino acids. J lost 3 bases, V lost 7 bases, and 13 bases had no gene match. For the CDR3, the DNA is TGCAGCGCCTCGACGACAGGGGCTGGGGACACTGAAGCTTTCTTT. Translation gives CSASTTGAGDTEAFF.

The V and J genes are TRBV4-1 and TRBJ2-6, with D tentatively TRBD2 (6 bases). The CDR3 runs to 17 residues. Germline CDR1 and CDR2: MGHRA and YSYEKL. Trimming left V 0 bases short and J 4 bases short, with 13 bases between. The CDR3 nucleotides are TGCGCCAGCAGCCAAGATCAGGAGGGCTTCGGGGCCAACGTCCTGACTTTC. It codes for CASSQDQEGFGANVLTF.

J is TRBJ2-6 and V is TRBV28, with TRBD1 matching 8 bases. The CDR3 sequence is 17 residues long. Trimming removed 10 bases from V and 0 bases from J; junction bases left unmatched: 11. Germline loops: CDR1 MDHEN, CDR2 SYDVKM. The CDR3 DNA reads as TGTGCCACCGCCAAGGGACAGGCGAACTCTGGGGCCAACGTCCTGACTTTC. Translation gives CATAKGQANSGANVLTF.

This clonotype has a count of ten or more. Written as DNA, the CDR3 is TGTGCCATCAGTCCAGCGGGAGGGGACTACAATGAGCAGTTCTTC. Protein: CAISPAGGDYNEQFF. V usage is TRBV10-3 and J usage is TRBJ2-1; 10 positions agree with TRBD2. The CDR3 loop spans 15 amino acids. In germline, CDR1 is ENHRY, CDR2 SYGVKD. With V trimmed by 5 bases and J by 3 bases, 4 bases remained unmatched.

The chain links TRBV11-3 to TRBJ1-2; possibly TRBD1 for D (5 bases). The CDR3 spans 14 residues. Trimming shortened V by 4 bases and J by 4 bases, and 13 bases separated the two germline ends. Looked up from germline, CDR1 is SGHNT and CDR2 is YENEEA. CDR3 in DNA: TGTGCCAGCAGCTCACTCGGGGGAAGCTATGGCTACACCTTC. Its translation is CASSSLGGSYGYTF.

This chain connects TRBV2 to TRBJ2-3; D is possibly TRBD1 (6 bases). The CDR3 is 11 amino acids. V was pared by 4 bases and J by 11 bases, with 10 bases between. Germline assignment: CDR1 SNHLY and CDR2 FYNNEI. For the CDR3, the DNA is TGTGCCAGCAGTGTCCTGGGACAGCAGTATTTT. This codes for CASSVLGQQYF.

The rearrangement joins TRBV3-1 to TRBJ2-6, with D unclear. CDR1 LGHDT and CDR2 YNNKEL come from the germline V gene (reference sequence). V was pared by 0 bases and J by 8 bases, with 11 bases between. This CDR3 contains 15 residues. The CDR3 here is CASSQDQESPNVLTF. The CDR3 DNA is TGTGCCAGCAGCCAAGATCAGGAGTCCCCCAACGTCCTGACTTTC. Full variable domain (missing parts from reference TRBV3-1 and TRBJ2-6): DTAVSQTPKYLVTQMGNDKSIKCEQNLGHDTMYWYKQDSKKFLKIMFSYNNKELIINETVPNRFSPKSPDKAHLNLHINSLELGDSAVYFCASSQDQESPNVLTFGAGSRLTVL.

In its sample, this clonotype was seen a few times. The CDR3 nucleotides are TGCGCCAGCAGCCCCATTCATCTAACTAGCCGCTCCTACGAGCAGTACTTC. Its protein is CASSPIHLTSRSYEQYF. The chain joins TRBV5-1 to TRBJ2-7, with a possible D match to TRBD2 (6 bases). Between the trimmed V and J ends, which lost 4 bases and 0 bases, there was a span of 20 bases. CDR1 and CDR2 (germline): SGHRS, YFSETQ. The CDR3 has 17 amino acids.

This rearrangement joins TRBV4-1 to TRBJ2-5; TRBD1 matches at 10 bases. The CDR3 covers 15 residues. Per the germline V gene, CDR1 is MGHRA and CDR2 is YSYEKL. V lost 4 bases to trimming and J lost 4 bases; unmatched junction nucleotides: 6. In nucleotides, the CDR3 is TGCGCCAGCAGCCTCGACAGGGGGCTTTTAGAGACCCAGTACTTC. Amino acid sequence: CASSLDRGLLETQYF.

The chain couples TRBV5-1 to TRBJ2-7, with TRBD1 as a possible D gene (6 bases). The CDR3 contains 15 residues. Trimming stripped 0 bases from V and 1 base from J, with 11 bases between. Germline V gene lookup returns CDR1 SGHRS and CDR2 YFSETQ. The CDR3 spells CASSLAGGQSYEQYF. The CDR3 DNA is TGCGCCAGCAGCTTGGCGGGCGGACAGTCCTACGAGCAGTACTTC.

This clonotype was detected many times. The chain employs TRBV14 and TRBJ1-1; 11 positions match TRBD1. The CDR3 has 18 amino acids. Germline-derived CDR1 and CDR2 are SGHDN and FVKESK. Unmatched junction bases numbered 9, after V lost 3 bases and J lost 0 bases. CDR3 sequence: CASSHAGQGAHVNTEAFF. CDR3 in DNA: TGTGCCAGCAGCCACGCTGGACAGGGGGCGCATGTGAACACTGAAGCTTTCTTT. The variable domain in full, completed from reference TRBV14 and TRBJ1-1, reads EAGVTQFPSHSVIEKGQTVTLRCDPISGHDNLYWYRRVMGKEIKFLLHFVKESKQDESGMPNNRFLAERTGGTYSTLKVQPAELEDSGVYFCASSHAGQGAHVNTEAFFGQGTRLTVV.

This clonotype has just a few counts. This sequence joins TRBV7-9 and TRBJ1-4, with 9 nucleotides matching TRBD1. The V segment lost 7 bases and the J segment 0 bases; nucleotides outside the gene matches: 3. CDR3 size: 15 residues. Germline V gives CDR1 SEHNR, CDR2 FQNEAQ (reference sequence). CDR3 DNA: TGTGCCAGCACCGGACAGGGGCCAACTAATGAAAAACTGTTTTTT. This translates into CASTGQGPTNEKLFF.